This T cell receptor beta chain was documented in a study of blood T cells in healthy people across ages. Study observations and caveats: Naive and antigen-experienced cells could not be conclusively compared, given unsorted PBMCs.

The authors ran a second PCR of about 7 to 11 cycles using a sample-barcoded 5' primer and a J-beta primer mix. The template-switch adaptor, which had 12 random nucleotides, put a tag on each cDNA molecule. MiXCR, run by TCRdb on the 5' RACE reads, gives a single entry per CDR3 protein. The data contain 1.4 million or so distinct CDR3 sequences, about 42% of them singletons. The ends lost 7 bases at V and 0 bases at J; junction bases unmatched: 5. The CDR3 spans 15 residues. CDR1 and CDR2 from the germline V gene are SGHTA and FQGNSA. About this clonotype: Its antigen is currently unknown.

This sequence was found in a young woman in good health. This chain uses TRBV7-2 with TRBJ2-1, with TRBD2 matching 8 bases. The material sequenced was blood. The CDR3: CASTVTSDSYNEQFF. DNA of the CDR3: TGTGCCAGCACCGTGACTAGCGACTCCTACAATGAGCAGTTCTTC.